These T cell receptor beta chains were read from a single sample in a study of cytomegalovirus exposure and HLA in healthy donors. Libraries were prepared by immunoSEQ multiplex PCR; TCRdb keeps only in-frame clonotypes and omits some of them. The table shows roughly 90,000 clones, with less than 80% occurring only once. The sequenced sample was PBMCs. Receptors originate from a man between 25 and 39 years old in good health and CMV-seropositive. Both conserved end residues are part of each CDR3. D genes are given only for firm matches. Some rows have no size entry. The others give once, few or many, or a class for an expanded clone.

cdr3_length | j_call | clone_size | d_call | v_call | cdr3_nt | cdr3_aa
14 | TRBJ1-6 | - | - | TRBV6-5 | TGTGCCAGCAGTGAGGGGGGGGATTCGTCACCCCTCCACTTT | CASSEGGDSSPLHF
15 | TRBJ2-7 | - | - | TRBV5-4 | TGTGCCAGCAGCTTGAATCAAGCCGTCCCCTACGAGCAGTACTTC | CASSLNQAVPYEQYF
14 | TRBJ2-7 | - | - | TRBV6-1 | TGTGCCAGCAGTGTAGGGACTCTCATGTACGAGCAGTACTTC | CASSVGTLMYEQYF
14 | TRBJ2-1 | - | TRBD1 | TRBV19 | TGTGCCAGTAGCCCCGAGACAGGGACCGATGAGCAGTTCTTC | CASSPETGTDEQFF
15 | TRBJ1-6 | few | TRBD1 | TRBV6-1 | TGTGCCAGCAGGTCGGGACAGGGGAGTAGTTCACCCCTCCACTTT | CASRSGQGSSSPLHF
13 | TRBJ2-2 | few | - | TRBV6-5 | TGTGCCAGCAGACAGGGGAACACCGGGGAGCTGTTTTTT | CASRQGNTGELFF
15 | TRBJ1-2 | few | - | TRBV4-2 | TGTGCCAGCAGCCAAGAAACGAGAGCAACGCATGGCTACACCTTC | CASSQETRATHGYTF
13 | TRBJ2-1 | - | - | TRBV19 | TGTGCCAGTAGTATAGGGCGCCCGGGAGAGCAGTTCTTC | CASSIGRPGEQFF
15 | TRBJ1-4 | - | - | TRBV5-6 | TGTGCCAGCAGCTCTCTAGGGGAAACTAATGAAAAACTGTTTTTT | CASSSLGETNEKLFF
15 | TRBJ2-2 | - | - | TRBV5-1 | TGCGCCAGCAGTTCAATAACAGGGGGGGCCGGGGAGCTGTTTTTT | CASSSITGGAGELFF
14 | TRBJ1-5 | - | - | TRBV7-9 | TGTGCCAGCAGCTTAGAGGCGGGGAATCAGCCCCAGCATTTT | CASSLEAGNQPQHF
15 | TRBJ2-5 | - | TRBD2 | TRBV2 | TGTGCCAGCAATGAAAGAGGGACTAGCGGAGAGACCCAGTACTTC | CASNERGTSGETQYF
16 | TRBJ1-1 | - | TRBD1 | TRBV6-5 | TGTGCCAGCAGTTCCCCGACAGGGGTTTTGGGAACTGAAGCTTTCTTT | CASSSPTGVLGTEAFF
14 | TRBJ2-7 | - | - | TRBV4-2 | TGTGCCAGCAGCCAAGCCCTGGGAGGCTACGAGCAGTACTTC | CASSQALGGYEQYF
13 | TRBJ1-2 | - | - | TRBV6-5 | TGTGCCAGCAGTTTAGAGCTAACCTATGGCTACACCTTC | CASSLELTYGYTF
15 | TRBJ1-5 | - | - | TRBV18 | TGTGCCAGCTCCCTATTCCAGGGACGGGAGGAGCCCCAGCATTTT | CASSLFQGREEPQHF
13 | TRBJ2-1 | - | - | TRBV5-1 | TGCGCCAGCAGCTTACTCGGGATCGATGAGCAGTTCTTC | CASSLLGIDEQFF
15 | TRBJ2-5 | - | - | TRBV2 | TGTGCCAGCAGTGAAAGCAGCGCCAGTCAAGAGACCCAGTACTTC | CASSESSASQETQYF
12 | TRBJ1-3 | once | - | TRBV9 | TGTGCCAGCAGCGTAGCGGGAAACACCATATATTTT | CASSVAGNTIYF
13 | TRBJ1-1 | - | - | TRBV7-6 | TGTGCCAGCTCTCGGGAAGCGAACACTGAAGCTTTCTTT | CASSREANTEAFF
13 | TRBJ1-2 | - | - | TRBV6-5 | TGTGCCAGCACGGGGGAAGGGTATGATGGCTACCCCTTC | CASTGEGYDGYPF
13 | TRBJ1-1 | - | - | TRBV6-5 | TGTGCCAGCAGTTACTCTCAGGGGACTGAAGCTTTCTTT | CASSYSQGTEAFF
16 | TRBJ2-6 | - | - | TRBV21-1 | TGTGCCAGCTCACCCACAGGGATGGCTGGGGCCAACGTCCTGACTTTC | CASSPTGMAGANVLTF
13 | TRBJ2-5 | - | - | TRBV2 | TGTGCCAGCAGTGGAAGCGCCCAAGAGACCCAGTACTTC | CASSGSAQETQYF
17 | TRBJ1-5 | few | TRBD1 | TRBV2 | TGTGCCAGCAACACAAGGACAGGGGAGAGGAGCAATCAGCCCCAGCATTTT | CASNTRTGERSNQPQHF
17 | TRBJ2-7 | - | TRBD2 | TRBV28 | TGTGCCAGCAGCCGGGCGCCTGCTAGCGGCAACCTCTACGGGCAGTACTTC | CASSRAPASGNLYGQYF
14 | TRBJ1-1 | few | TRBD1 | TRBV5-1 | TGCGCCAGCAGCTTGGCAGGGGGATACACTGAAGCTTTCTTT | CASSLAGGYTEAFF
14 | TRBJ2-5 | - | - | TRBV16 | TGTGCCAGCAGCCAATCATCGCAGCAAGAGACCCAGTACTTC | CASSQSSQQETQYF
15 | TRBJ2-7 | - | TRBD2 | TRBV6-5 | TGTGCCAGCAGGGGTGGGACTAGCGGGAGGTTGGACCAGTACTTC | CASRGGTSGRLDQYF
14 | TRBJ2-3 | - | - | TRBV28 | TGTGCCAGCAGCTCCGACAGAGGCACAGATACGCAGTATTTT | CASSSDRGTDTQYF
14 | TRBJ1-3 | once | - | TRBV28 | TGTGCCAGCATTACAGGGAGCACTGGAAACACCATATATTTT | CASITGSTGNTIYF
13 | TRBJ2-3 | few | - | TRBV5-4 | TGTGCCAGCAGCTTAGCGGGCACAGATACGCAGTATTTT | CASSLAGTDTQYF
16 | TRBJ1-2 | - | TRBD1 | TRBV5-4 | TGTGCCAGCAGCTTTGGGACAGGCCGGGGGCACTATGGCTACACCTTC | CASSFGTGRGHYGYTF
15 | TRBJ2-7 | - | - | TRBV2 | TGTGCCAGCACGTTGGAAAGGGGGAACTCCTACGAGCAGTACTTC | CASTLERGNSYEQYF
17 | TRBJ2-3 | - | TRBD2 | TRBV15 | TGTGCCACCAGCAGAGATCTCGTAGCGGGGGGGCTGGATACGCAGTATTTT | CATSRDLVAGGLDTQYF
13 | TRBJ1-1 | - | TRBD1 | TRBV5-8 | TGTGCCGACCCGGGACAGGGGTCCACTGAAGCTTTCTTT | CADPGQGSTEAFF
16 | TRBJ2-2 | - | TRBD1 | TRBV2 | TGTGCCAGCAGTTTCCCCGGGACAGGGGCTCCCGGGGAGCTGTTTTTT | CASSFPGTGAPGELFF
17 | TRBJ2-3 | - | TRBD2 | TRBV7-7 | TGTGCCAGCAGCTTAGGTGCTAGCGGGAGGGTAACAGATACGCAGTATTTT | CASSLGASGRVTDTQYF
12 | TRBJ1-1 | - | TRBD1 | TRBV5-4 | TGTGCCGGGGGACAGCCCATTGAAGAAGCTTTCTTT | CAGGQPIEEAFF
13 | TRBJ2-5 | once | - | TRBV5-1 | TGCGCCAGCAGCCCCGAGGGCCAAGAGACCCAGTACTTC | CASSPEGQETQYF